This TCR beta chain was sequenced for a study of T cells in tumors after PD-1 blockade. About the research overall: Some patients also took daily vismodegib 150 mg during anti-PD-1 treatment. On average, peripheral blood gave 110,000 or so TCR templates and 30,000 to 40,000 unique clonotypes. Study-wide results and limits: Peripheral recruitment is suggested, as some novel exhausted tumor clones were in pre-treatment blood.

About this clone: The antigen is not known.

The germline V gene encodes CDR1 MNHEY and CDR2 SVGEGT. CDR3 size: 19 residues. Trimming left V 0 bases short and J 4 bases short, with 19 bases between. TCRdb keeps only in-frame clones here, not all; method: immunoSEQ multiplex PCR. The sample consists of tens of thousands of clones, about 74% of them appearing once. Here the sequenced sample was PBMCs, taken after anti-PD-1 treatment. The rearrangement uses TRBV6-2 or TRBV6-3 and TRBJ2-6, with D possibly matching TRBD2 (5 bases). The clonotype comes from a human donor with basal cell carcinoma. In DNA, the CDR3 is TGTGCCAGCAGTTACTCATTACTAGGGCCCTCGAGAGGGGCCAACGTCCTGACTTTC. This gives the protein CASSYSLLGPSRGANVLTF.